These 10 T cell receptor beta chains were sequenced from one sample in a study of shared clonotypes between healthy human individuals. Sequenced by immunoSEQ multiplex PCR; TCRdb stores in-frame clones only, minus some. The repertoire has some 680,000 clones, about three quarters of them found once; the top ten carry around 1.8%. The specimen was memory CD4+ T cells sorted from blood. Subset of the sample: CD45RA-negative fraction. Every receptor here comes from a young woman in good health.

V gene TRBV9 combines with J gene TRBJ2-1; 7 positions match TRBD2. Germline values: CDR1 SGDLS, CDR2 YYNGEE. The CDR3 consists of 15 residues. The V and J ends lost 0 bases and 5 bases, in that order; junction bases with no gene match: 5. Written as DNA, the CDR3 is TGTGCCAGCAGCGTAGACAGCGGGAATAACAATGAGCAGTTCTTC. Amino acids: CASSVDSGNNNEQFF.

V and J are TRBV6-5 and TRBJ1-5, with TRBD1 matching 7 bases. With 6 bases clipped from V and 5 bases from J, the junction kept 7 bases outside the gene matches. Per the germline V gene, CDR1 is MNHEY and CDR2 is SVGAGI. CDR3 length: 14 amino acids. The CDR3 sequence is CASRGPRGDQPQHF. The CDR3 DNA reads as TGTGCCAGCAGGGGGCCCAGGGGGGATCAGCCCCAGCATTTT.

The rearrangement uses TRBV7-3 and TRBJ2-1; D remains ambiguous. CDR1 is SGHTA and CDR2 is FQGTGA in the germline V gene. This CDR3 is built from 11 residues. V was pared by 5 bases and J by 5 bases, with 4 bases between. CDR3 amino acids: CASSVNNEQFF. In DNA form, the CDR3 reads TGTGCCAGCAGCGTAAACAATGAGCAGTTCTTC.

The V call is TRBV29-1, the J call TRBJ2-1; tentative D call: TRBD2 (6 bases). Trimming took 6 bases from V and 2 from J, leaving 14 bases between them. The CDR3 runs 14 residues. Germline V gene sequence: CDR1 SQVTM, CDR2 ANQGSEA. The CDR3 spells CSVGPGTPYNEQFF. As DNA, the CDR3 is TGCAGCGTGGGGCCCGGGACTCCCTACAATGAGCAGTTCTTC.

The V call is TRBV6-5, the J call TRBJ1-1, with unresolved D. CDR1 is MNHEY and CDR2 is SVGAGI in the germline V gene. CDR3 length: 13 residues. The V and J ends lost 2 bases and 1 base respectively, with 5 bases between them. The CDR3 loop reads CASSYAWNTEAFF. CDR3 bases: TGTGCCAGCAGTTACGCGTGGAACACTGAAGCTTTCTTT.

This chain joins TRBV11-2 and TRBJ2-7; 9 positions match TRBD2. The CDR3 runs to 16 residues. Germline V gene data show CDR1 as SGHAT and CDR2 as FQNNGV. The V segment lost 5 bases and the J segment 2 bases; nucleotides outside the gene matches: 10. CDR3 coding DNA: TGTGCCAGCAGCCAAGGTGCGGGAGGGAGAGCCTACGAGCAGTACTTC. Translation gives CASSQGAGGRAYEQYF.

This chain uses TRBV19 with TRBJ1-1; D call uncertain. Trimming removed 6 bases from V and 11 bases from J, with 13 bases in between. Germline lookup yields CDR1 LNHDA and CDR2 SQIVND (reference sequence). The CDR3 is 11 amino acids. The DNA for the CDR3 is TGTGCCAGTAGACTGGAGGTGGAGGCTTTCTTT. Translated: CASRLEVEAFF.

The chain combines TRBV5-4 with TRBJ2-3; 7 nucleotides align to TRBD2. CDR3 length: 15 residues. V lost 1 base and J lost 1; bases outside the gene matches: 3. Germline V CDR1 and CDR2: SGHNT, YYREEE (reference sequence). CDR3 nucleotides: TGTGCCAGCAGCTTGCTGCTAGCGGGCACAGATACGCAGTATTTT. Translation: CASSLLLAGTDTQYF.

This rearrangement joins TRBV6-1 to TRBJ1-1, with a weak D call TRBD1 (5 bases). The germline gives CDR1 MNHNS, CDR2 SASEGT. Between the trimmed V and J ends, which lost 7 bases and 5 bases, there was a span of 14 bases. The CDR3 length is 13 residues. CDR3 residues: CASTPTGQTEAFF. In DNA, the CDR3 is TGTGCCAGCACTCCTACGGGGCAAACTGAAGCTTTCTTT.

The chain has TRBV7-2 and TRBJ1-2; no clear D. The CDR3 sequence is 13 residues long. Per the germline V gene, CDR1 is SGHTA and CDR2 is FQGNSA. Trimming shortened V by 2 bases and J by 8 bases, and 12 bases separated the two germline ends. CDR3 protein: CASSLRRSDGYTF. In DNA, the CDR3 is TGTGCCAGCAGCTTACGTCGTTCCGACGGCTACACCTTC.